Listed here are 12 T cell receptor beta chains from one sample, sequenced in a study of T cell repertoires in ileal Crohn's disease. Regarding time point: neoterminal ileum biopsy at postoperative endoscopy, about 6 months after surgery. Profiling relied on immunoSEQ multiplex PCR, and the TCRdb table lists in-frame clones only, not all of them. This table holds roughly 62,000 clones, around nine tenths found once. Sequenced material: ileal tissue. All receptors come from an adult with Crohn's disease.

J is TRBJ1-2 and V is TRBV5-4; no reliable D call. Trimming stripped 4 bases from V and 3 bases from J, with 22 bases between. Germline lookup yields CDR1 SGHNT and CDR2 YYREEE (reference sequence). CDR3 length equals 17 residues. This CDR3 reads CASSSRQKTGVDYGYTF. Written as DNA, the CDR3 is TGTGCCAGCAGCAGCCGACAAAAGACCGGGGTTGACTATGGCTACACCTTC.

The chain employs TRBV7-9 and TRBJ1-2; 8 bases match TRBD1. CDR3 length equals 13 residues. The V gene's germline CDR1 is SEHNR and CDR2 FQNEAQ (reference sequence). The J segment lost 7 bases and the V segment lost 1 base, leaving 2 bases of the junction unmatched. The CDR3 nucleotides are TGTGCCAGCAGCTTAGACAGGGGGATTGGCTACACCTTC. Its translation is CASSLDRGIGYTF.

This chain links TRBV7-2 with TRBJ1-1; D gene unclear. The V gene's germline CDR1 is SGHTA and CDR2 FQGNSA. Deletions cut 2 bases from V and 3 bases from J, with 7 bases between. This CDR3 is 13 amino acids long. The chain's CDR3 is CASSLSQYTEAFF. CDR3 DNA: TGTGCCAGCAGCTTATCTCAGTACACTGAAGCTTTCTTT.

V usage is TRBV18 and J usage is TRBJ1-2; D gene ambiguous. From germline, CDR1 is KGHSH and CDR2 LQKENI. CDR3 size: 13 residues. The ends were cut back, 6 bases at V and 0 bases at J, with 8 bases in the middle. The CDR3 DNA is TGTGCCAGCTCTCAAGAGCCTAACTATGGCTACACCTTC. Protein: CASSQEPNYGYTF. Variable domain in full (rest from reference TRBV18 and TRBJ1-2): NAGVMQNPRHLVRRRGQEARLRCSPMKGHSHVYWYRQLPEEGLKFMVYLQKENIIDESGMPKERFSAEFPKEGPSILRIQQVVRGDSAAYFCASSQEPNYGYTFGSGTRLTVV.

The chain couples TRBV11-2 to TRBJ2-2; a possible D gene is TRBD2 (5 bases). Germline lookup yields CDR1 SGHAT and CDR2 FQNNGV. The length of the CDR3 is 14 residues. V gave up 4 bases and J gave up 6 bases, with 12 bases separating them. The CDR3 here is CASSSQLDSGELFF. The CDR3, as DNA: TGTGCCAGCAGCTCCCAACTAGATTCCGGGGAGCTGTTTTTT.

This clone has a single count. The V gene is TRBV5-6, the J gene TRBJ1-1; D remains unclear. CDR1 SGHDT and CDR2 YYEEEE come from the germline V gene. V dropped 4 bases and J dropped 4 bases, with 8 bases sitting between them. The CDR3 loop spans 12 amino acids. CDR3 in DNA: TGTGCCAGCAGCCCCCGGGGCACTGAAGCTTTCTTT. Amino acid sequence: CASSPRGTEAFF.

The chain recombines TRBV5-6 with TRBJ2-5, with 7 bases matching TRBD1. Trimming at V came to 4 bases and at J to 2 bases, leaving 8 bases not matched to a gene. The CDR3 runs to 15 residues. Germline V gene data show CDR1 as SGHDT and CDR2 as YYEEEE. The CDR3: CASSRDSLPQETQYF. The CDR3, as DNA: TGTGCCAGCAGCCGGGACAGCCTCCCTCAAGAGACCCAGTACTTC.

V usage is TRBV18 and J usage is TRBJ1-2; TRBD1 might be the D (5 bases). Germline V gene lookup returns CDR1 KGHSH and CDR2 LQKENI. Trimming took off 5 bases at V and 6 bases at J, with 13 bases between the two ends. The length of the CDR3 is 13 residues. The CDR3 loop reads CASSGDSRNGYTF. For the CDR3, the DNA is TGTGCCAGCTCAGGGGACTCACGGAATGGCTACACCTTC.

V is TRBV11-3 and J is TRBJ2-7, with D perhaps matching TRBD2 (5 bases). Germline V gives CDR1 SGHNT, CDR2 YENEEA. The CDR3 runs to 14 residues. Trimming cost V 7 bases and J 3 bases, with 16 bases left between them. CDR3 protein: CASNELGRVYEQYF. DNA of the CDR3: TGTGCCAGCAACGAACTAGGGCGCGTCTACGAGCAGTACTTC.

The chain combines TRBV19 with TRBJ1-1, with D uncertain. This CDR3 region has 13 residues. Per germline, CDR1 LNHDA and CDR2 SQIVND (reference sequence). V was clipped by 8 bases and J by 3 bases, with 13 bases between them. The CDR3, as DNA: TGTGCCAGTGCCCCCGGAGGGTACACTGAAGCTTTCTTT. This codes for CASAPGGYTEAFF.

The chain links TRBV6-5 to TRBJ1-2, with 7 bases identical to TRBD1. The CDR3 loop spans 14 amino acids. In germline, CDR1 is MNHEY, CDR2 SVGAGI. V trimming: 0 bases; J trimming: 5 bases; junction bases outside the gene matches: 3. Here the CDR3 DNA reads TGTGCCAGCAGTTACTCGGGACAGACGTATGGCTACACCTTC. Translation: CASSYSGQTYGYTF.

CDR3 in amino acids: CASTKRGFANEKLFF. In nucleotides, the CDR3 is TGTGCCAGCACCAAAAGGGGGTTTGCTAATGAAAAACTGTTTTTT. The chain uses TRBV13 and TRBJ1-4; TRBD1 is a possible D gene (6 bases). The CDR3 length is 15 residues. V was trimmed by 7 bases and J by 3 bases, leaving 15 bases between them. Germline lookup yields CDR1 PRHDT and CDR2 FYEKMQ (reference sequence).